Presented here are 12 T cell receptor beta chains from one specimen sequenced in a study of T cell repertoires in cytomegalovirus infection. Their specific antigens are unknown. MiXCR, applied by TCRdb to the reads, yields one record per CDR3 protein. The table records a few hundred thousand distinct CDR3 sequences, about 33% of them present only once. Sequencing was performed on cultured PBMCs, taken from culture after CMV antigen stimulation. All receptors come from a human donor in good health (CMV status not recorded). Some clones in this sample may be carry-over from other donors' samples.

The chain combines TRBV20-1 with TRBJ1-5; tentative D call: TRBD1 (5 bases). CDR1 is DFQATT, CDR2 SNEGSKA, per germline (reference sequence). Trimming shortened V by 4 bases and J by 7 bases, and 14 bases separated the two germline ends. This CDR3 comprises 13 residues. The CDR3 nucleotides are TGCAGTGCTAATACAGGCAACTGGCAGCCCCAGCATTTT. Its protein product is CSANTGNWQPQHF.

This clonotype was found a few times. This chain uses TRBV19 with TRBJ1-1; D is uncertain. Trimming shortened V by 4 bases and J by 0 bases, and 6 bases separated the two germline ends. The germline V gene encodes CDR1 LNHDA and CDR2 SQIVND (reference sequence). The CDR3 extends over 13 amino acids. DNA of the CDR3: TGTGCCAGTAGTAGTCACCTGAACACTGAAGCTTTCTTT. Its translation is CASSSHLNTEAFF.

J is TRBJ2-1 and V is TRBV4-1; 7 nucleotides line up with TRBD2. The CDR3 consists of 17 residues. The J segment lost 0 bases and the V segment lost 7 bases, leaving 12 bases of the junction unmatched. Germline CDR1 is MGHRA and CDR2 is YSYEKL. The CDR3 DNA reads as TGCGCCAGCACCGTCCACGGGAGGACTAGCTCCTACAATGAGCAGTTCTTC. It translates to CASTVHGRTSSYNEQFF.

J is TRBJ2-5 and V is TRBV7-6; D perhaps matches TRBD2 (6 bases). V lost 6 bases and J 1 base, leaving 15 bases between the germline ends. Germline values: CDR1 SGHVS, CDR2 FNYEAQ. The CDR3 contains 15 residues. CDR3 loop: CASSQYSGLQETQYF. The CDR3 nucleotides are TGTGCCAGCAGTCAGTATTCGGGACTCCAAGAGACCCAGTACTTC.

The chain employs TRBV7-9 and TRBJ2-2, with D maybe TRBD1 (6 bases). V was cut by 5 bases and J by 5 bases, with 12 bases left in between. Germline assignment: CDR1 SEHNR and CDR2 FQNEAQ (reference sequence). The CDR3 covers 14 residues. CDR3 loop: CASSLWGRTGELFF. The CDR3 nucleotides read TGTGCCAGCAGCCTGTGGGGGCGGACCGGGGAGCTGTTTTTT.

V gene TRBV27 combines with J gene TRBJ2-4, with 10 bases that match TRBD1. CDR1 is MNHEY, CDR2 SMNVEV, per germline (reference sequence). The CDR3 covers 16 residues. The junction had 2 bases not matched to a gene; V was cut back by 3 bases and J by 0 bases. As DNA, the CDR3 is TGTGCCAGCAGTTTGGACAGGGGGTTAGCCAAAAACATTCAGTACTTC. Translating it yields CASSLDRGLAKNIQYF.

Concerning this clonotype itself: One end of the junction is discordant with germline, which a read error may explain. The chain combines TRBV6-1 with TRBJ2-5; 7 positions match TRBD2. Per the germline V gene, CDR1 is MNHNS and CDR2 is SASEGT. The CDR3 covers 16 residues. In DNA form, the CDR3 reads TGTGCCAGCATTGAAAGCGGACTAGAGGCCTCTGAGACCCAGTACTTC. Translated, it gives CASIESGLEASETQYF.

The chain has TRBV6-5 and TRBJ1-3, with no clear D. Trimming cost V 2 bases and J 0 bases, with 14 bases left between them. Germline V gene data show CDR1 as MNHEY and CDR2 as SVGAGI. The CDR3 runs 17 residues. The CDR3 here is CASSYRTGVYSGNTIYF. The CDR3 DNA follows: TGTGCCAGCAGTTACAGAACGGGCGTTTACTCTGGAAACACCATATATTTT.

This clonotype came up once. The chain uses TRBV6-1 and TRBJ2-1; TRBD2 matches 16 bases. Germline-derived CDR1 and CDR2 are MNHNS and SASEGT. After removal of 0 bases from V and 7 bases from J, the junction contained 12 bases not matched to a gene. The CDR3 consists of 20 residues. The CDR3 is CASSEASGLAGGSAFNEQFF. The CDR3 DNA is TGTGCCAGCAGTGAAGCCTCGGGACTAGCGGGAGGGAGCGCATTTAATGAGCAGTTCTTC.

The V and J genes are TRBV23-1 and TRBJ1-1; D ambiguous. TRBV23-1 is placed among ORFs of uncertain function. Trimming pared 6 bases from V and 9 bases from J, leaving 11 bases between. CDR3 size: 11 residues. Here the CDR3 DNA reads TGCGCCAGCAGGCCGACTCGGAAAGCTTTCTTT. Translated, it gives CASRPTRKAFF.

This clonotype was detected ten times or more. The CDR3: CASSGTAKYGYTF. The CDR3, as DNA: TGTGCCAGCAGCGGGACAGCAAAATATGGCTACACCTTC. The gene calls are TRBV7-6 and TRBJ1-2; 7 nucleotides match TRBD1. V trimming: 5 bases; J trimming: 5 bases; junction bases outside the gene matches: 5. CDR1 and CDR2 from the germline V gene are SGHVS and FNYEAQ. The CDR3 has 13 residues.

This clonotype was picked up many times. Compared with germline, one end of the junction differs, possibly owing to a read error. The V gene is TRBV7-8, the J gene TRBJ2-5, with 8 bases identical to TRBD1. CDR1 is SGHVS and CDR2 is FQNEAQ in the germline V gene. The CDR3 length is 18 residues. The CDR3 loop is CASSFLNGQGLGQGTQYF. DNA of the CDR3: TGTGCCAGCAGCTTCCTTAATGGACAGGGTCTAGGACAAGGGACCCAGTACTTC.